The 31 T cell receptor beta chains below come from one sample, sequenced in a study of Tregs in tolerant kidney transplant recipients. Sequenced by immunoSEQ multiplex PCR; TCRdb stores in-frame clones only, minus some. Found here are about 66,000 clones, around 90% of them singletons; the top ten hold roughly 11%. The sample was CD8+ T cells from blood, taken before the transplant. The receptors originated from a human donor who received a combined kidney and bone marrow transplant.

The table lists this clone with a few counts. The V and J genes are TRBV9 and TRBJ2-3; no definite D call. The CDR3 runs to 14 residues. Trimming stripped 3 bases from V and 0 bases from J, with 8 bases between. In germline, CDR1 is SGDLS, CDR2 YYNGEE. CDR3 residues: CASSGRLSTDTQYF. The CDR3 DNA reads as TGTGCCAGCAGCGGCAGGCTGAGCACAGATACGCAGTATTTT.

The CDR3 region has the DNA TGTGCCAGCAGCCCAGAACACAGGGGTCGCTACACCTTC. As protein: CASSPEHRGRYTF. The chain recombines TRBV6-5 with TRBJ1-2; 7 bases agree with TRBD1. CDR1 is MNHEY, CDR2 SVGAGI, per germline. The CDR3 runs to 13 residues. Unmatched junction bases numbered 10, after V lost 6 bases and J lost 9 bases.

The chain combines TRBV2 with TRBJ2-3, with 9 bases aligning to TRBD1. In germline, CDR1 is SNHLY, CDR2 FYNNEI. This CDR3 is built from 16 residues. Unmatched junction bases numbered 6, after V lost 2 bases and J lost 3 bases. The CDR3 DNA reads as TGTGCCAGCAGTGAATGGACAGGGGTATCGACAGATACGCAGTATTTT. This translates into CASSEWTGVSTDTQYF.

The chain has TRBV15 and TRBJ1-1, with D tentatively TRBD1 (6 bases). The germline CDR1 and CDR2 sequences are LNHNV and YYDKDF (reference sequence). The germline V and J ends were trimmed by 9 bases and 5 bases, with 19 bases remaining between them. CDR3 length: 14 amino acids. The CDR3 sequence: CATSPSTGSTEAFF. The DNA of the CDR3 is TGTGCCACGTCTCCATCGACAGGCTCTACTGAAGCTTTCTTT.

This chain joins TRBV7-2 and TRBJ1-2, with 8 bases aligning to TRBD1. CDR1 is SGHTA and CDR2 is FQGNSA in the germline V gene. This CDR3 region has 16 residues. J gave up 4 bases and V 1 base, and 8 bases lay outside the gene matches. The CDR3 nucleotides read TGTGCCAGCAGCTTAGAGGGACAGGTGGGAGGCTATGGCTACACCTTC. Translation gives CASSLEGQVGGYGYTF.

CDR3 bases: TGTGCCAGCAGCTCGACAGGGGCCACAGATACGCAGTATTTT. It yields the protein CASSSTGATDTQYF. The J gene is TRBJ2-3, the V gene TRBV7-2, with TRBD1 matching 8 bases. Unmatched junction bases numbered 2, after V lost 4 bases and J lost 2 bases. This CDR3 has 14 amino acids. Germline V gene data show CDR1 as SGHTA and CDR2 as FQGNSA.

Points on this clone: The same CDR3 also results from other DNA sequences found in this sample. The chain recombines TRBV19 with TRBJ1-5; possibly TRBD1 for D (6 bases). V lost 2 bases and J lost 1, with 9 bases in between. Looked up from germline, CDR1 is LNHDA and CDR2 is SQIVND (reference sequence). The CDR3 runs 15 residues. The chain's CDR3 is CASSIWTVSNQPQHF. The CDR3 region has the DNA TGTGCCAGTAGTATATGGACAGTGAGCAATCAGCCCCAGCATTTT.

The chain uses TRBV28 and TRBJ1-3, with D tentatively TRBD1 (5 bases). This CDR3 has 14 residues. Germline-derived CDR1 and CDR2 are MDHEN and SYDVKM. Between the trimmed V and J ends, which lost 2 bases and 4 bases, there was a span of 9 bases. Here the CDR3 reads CASSLGGEGNTIYF. In nucleotides, the CDR3 is TGTGCCAGCAGTTTAGGAGGGGAAGGAAACACCATATATTTT.

The chain links TRBV9 to TRBJ2-7, with 10 bases that match TRBD2. CDR1 is SGDLS, CDR2 YYNGEE, per germline. V lost 4 bases and J lost 4; bases outside the gene matches: 5. The CDR3 is 14 residues long. Written as DNA, the CDR3 is TGTGCCAGCAGCCCAGCGACTAGCGGGTACGAGCAGTACTTC. This translates into CASSPATSGYEQYF.

This chain joins TRBV7-2 and TRBJ2-5; 9 bases are a match to TRBD1. With V trimmed by 3 bases and J by 4 bases, 9 bases remained unmatched. The CDR3 is 16 residues long. The germline CDR1 and CDR2 sequences are SGHTA and FQGNSA. CDR3 DNA sequence: TGTGCCAGCAGCTTGTATGACAGGGGGTTAGGAGAGACCCAGTACTTC. Translated: CASSLYDRGLGETQYF.

V is TRBV2 and J is TRBJ2-7; possibly TRBD2 for D (6 bases). There are 14 residues in the CDR3. The germline V gene encodes CDR1 SNHLY and CDR2 FYNNEI. V gave up 2 bases and J gave up 5 bases, with 13 bases separating them. CDR3: CASSERSGWNEQYF. The CDR3 DNA sequence: TGTGCCAGCAGTGAAAGGAGCGGGTGGAACGAGCAGTACTTC. The full variable domain, its missing parts supplied by reference TRBV2 and TRBJ2-7, is EPEVTQTPSHQVTQMGQEVILRCVPISNHLYFYWYRQILGQKVEFLVSFYNNEISEKSEIFDDQFSVERPDGSNFTLKIRSTKLEDSAMYFCASSERSGWNEQYFGPGTRLTVT.

This chain uses TRBV4-3 with TRBJ2-3; no definite D call. Germline V gene data show CDR1 as LGHNA and CDR2 as YSLEER. With 1 base removed from V and 4 bases from J, the gap between germline ends came to 9 bases. CDR3 size: 14 residues. CDR3 nucleotides: TGCGCCAGCAGCCAAGGCGACAACGCAGATACGCAGTATTTT. Translated: CASSQGDNADTQYF.

The chain is built from TRBV7-9 and TRBJ2-3; 12 nucleotides match TRBD2. Trimming removed 6 bases from V and 4 bases from J; junction bases left unmatched: 5. Germline assignment: CDR1 SEHNR and CDR2 FQNEAQ (reference sequence). The CDR3 totals 15 residues. CDR3 loop: CASRPLAGGPDTQYF. CDR3 coding DNA: TGTGCCAGCAGACCCCTAGCGGGAGGGCCAGATACGCAGTATTTT.

V and J are TRBV1 and TRBJ2-3; TRBD2 was called by the table and not checked on the DNA. TRBV1 is a listed pseudogene. This CDR3 has 19 amino acids. CDR3 DNA sequence: TGCACCAGCAGCCAACTCGGACTAGCGGGGGGGTCCGTCACAGATACGCAGTATTTT. The encoded protein is CTSSQLGLAGGSVTDTQYF.

V usage is TRBV13 and J usage is TRBJ2-7; 9 bases fit TRBD1. This CDR3 is built from 15 residues. The V segment lost 5 bases and the J segment 4 bases; nucleotides outside the gene matches: 9. CDR1 and CDR2 (germline): PRHDT, FYEKMQ (reference sequence). The CDR3 sequence is CASSHAGTGIYEQYF. CDR3 coding DNA: TGTGCCAGCAGCCATGCCGGGACAGGGATATACGAGCAGTACTTC. Drawing the rest from reference TRBV13 and TRBJ2-7, the complete variable domain is AAGVIQSPRHLIKEKRETATLKCYPIPRHDTVYWYQQGPGQDPQFLISFYEKMQSDKGSIPDRFSAQQFSDYHSELNMSSLELGDSALYFCASSHAGTGIYEQYFGPGTRLTVT.

CDR3 sequence: CAWSLGTEAFF. In nucleotides, the CDR3 is TGTGCCTGGAGTCTCGGGACTGAAGCTTTCTTT. This chain connects TRBV30 to TRBJ1-1; D not resolved. This CDR3 spans 11 amino acids. CDR1 GTSNPN and CDR2 SVGIG come from the germline V gene (reference sequence). V was cut by 2 bases and J by 5 bases, with 6 bases left in between.

The CDR3 reads CASSIGGSLREQFF. The CDR3 DNA follows: TGTGCCAGTAGTATAGGAGGGTCCCTCAGGGAGCAGTTCTTC. J is TRBJ2-1 and V is TRBV19; maybe TRBD2 (5 bases). Germline V CDR1 and CDR2: LNHDA, SQIVND (reference sequence). V was trimmed by 1 base and J by 10 bases, leaving 14 bases between them. The CDR3 sequence is 14 residues long.

The chain joins TRBV6-6 to TRBJ2-7; D is possibly TRBD1 (6 bases). The V gene's germline CDR1 is MNHNY and CDR2 SVGAGI (reference sequence). The V end lost 2 bases, the J end lost 5 bases, and 10 bases lay between the germline ends. CDR3 length equals 13 residues. CDR3 DNA: TGTGCCAGCAGTTACCACAGGGACGACGAGCAGTACTTC. It encodes CASSYHRDDEQYF.

This chain joins TRBV5-6 and TRBJ2-7; 9 bases line up with TRBD1. Trimming removed 4 bases from V and 7 bases from J; junction bases left unmatched: 9. The germline CDR1 and CDR2 sequences are SGHDT and YYEEEE. The CDR3 sequence is 14 residues long. CDR3 loop: CASSAGTGTWEQYF. The CDR3 bases are TGTGCCAGCAGCGCCGGGACAGGGACATGGGAGCAGTACTTC. Looking up the rest from reference TRBV5-6 and TRBJ2-7 gives the full variable domain: DAGVTQSPTHLIKTRGQQVTLRCSPKSGHDTVSWYQQALGQGPQFIFQYYEEEERQRGNFPDRFSGHQFPNYSSELNVNALLLGDSALYLCASSAGTGTWEQYFGPGTRLTVT.

The chain recombines TRBV29-1 with TRBJ2-2; D gene unclear. V lost 4 bases and J 5 bases, leaving 8 bases between the germline ends. In germline, CDR1 is SQVTM, CDR2 ANQGSEA. CDR3 length: 12 residues. The CDR3 is CSVVGWTGELFF. The CDR3 region has the DNA TGCAGCGTTGTGGGCTGGACCGGGGAGCTGTTTTTT.

V and J are TRBV6-1 and TRBJ2-7; 12 nucleotides align to TRBD2. The CDR3 has 18 amino acids. The ends lost 4 bases at V and 3 bases at J; junction bases unmatched: 13. Looked up from germline, CDR1 is MNHNS and CDR2 is SASEGT. CDR3 DNA: TGTGCCAGCAGTGGAGCGGGACTAGCGGGCCTAACTTTCTACGAGCAGTACTTC. This sequence encodes CASSGAGLAGLTFYEQYF.

The chain recombines TRBV9 with TRBJ2-3, with 8 positions matching TRBD2. Germline V gives CDR1 SGDLS, CDR2 YYNGEE. Unmatched junction bases numbered 8, after V lost 3 bases and J lost 5 bases. The CDR3 runs to 15 residues. This chain's CDR3 is CASSGRGGEIDTQYF. The CDR3 DNA reads as TGTGCCAGCAGCGGCCGGGGGGGCGAGATAGATACGCAGTATTTT.

The chain employs TRBV7-8 and TRBJ1-1, with D maybe TRBD1 (6 bases). V was pared by 1 base and J by 5 bases, with 17 bases between. This CDR3 is 16 amino acids long. Germline CDR1 is SGHVS and CDR2 is FQNEAQ. This CDR3 is CASSLVGRGLGTEAFF. The CDR3 bases are TGTGCCAGCAGCTTAGTAGGCAGGGGATTAGGGACTGAAGCTTTCTTT.

Turning to this clone: Without the conserved terminal phenylalanine or tryptophan, this CDR3 likely stems from a read error. The DNA is left out, because the CDR3 cannot be placed on it with certainty; the CDR3 is given as TCRdb lists it. The chain carries TRBV19 and TRBJ1-2. The germline V gene has CDR1 LNHDA and CDR2 SQIVND (reference sequence). The CDR3 extends over 10 residues, inclusive of both ends. The CDR3 here is CASSGEIGYL.

This chain links TRBV9 with TRBJ2-7, with D possibly matching TRBD1 (6 bases). The CDR3 runs 13 residues. The germline V and J ends were trimmed by 0 bases and 4 bases, with 8 bases remaining between them. The germline V gene has CDR1 SGDLS and CDR2 YYNGEE. The CDR3 loop reads CASSVEDSYEQYF. The CDR3 DNA follows: TGTGCCAGCAGCGTAGAGGACAGTTACGAGCAGTACTTC.

This clone was found once. In DNA form, the CDR3 reads TGTGCCAGCAGTTACGGGCCCCGATCACCCCTCCACTTT. This encodes CASSYGPRSPLHF. The chain employs TRBV6-5 and TRBJ1-6; no firm D call. This CDR3 has 13 amino acids. Germline V gene data show CDR1 as MNHEY and CDR2 as SVGAGI. Trimming stripped 2 bases from V and 10 bases from J, with 9 bases between.

This sequence joins TRBV19 and TRBJ1-1, with D perhaps matching TRBD1 (5 bases). V lost 7 bases and J lost 1, with 10 bases in between. Germline V CDR1 and CDR2: LNHDA, SQIVND (reference sequence). CDR3 length: 13 amino acids. The CDR3 sequence is CASKPQGNTEAFF. The DNA for the CDR3 is TGTGCCAGTAAGCCCCAGGGGAACACTGAAGCTTTCTTT.

The chain uses TRBV15 and TRBJ2-4, with 9 bases aligning to TRBD1. Unmatched junction bases numbered 3, after V lost 3 bases and J lost 6 bases. The CDR3 loop spans 14 amino acids. CDR1 and CDR2 from the germline V gene are LNHNV and YYDKDF (reference sequence). The CDR3: CATSSPGQGNIQYF. The DNA for the CDR3 is TGTGCCACCAGCAGCCCGGGACAGGGAAACATTCAGTACTTC.

The chain couples TRBV9 to TRBJ2-7; 9 bases align to TRBD1. The CDR3 is 14 amino acids. Germline V gives CDR1 SGDLS, CDR2 YYNGEE. V trimming: 2 bases; J trimming: 3 bases; junction bases outside the gene matches: 3. CDR3 in amino acids: CASSVGTGFYEQYF. Written as DNA, the CDR3 is TGTGCCAGCAGCGTGGGGACAGGGTTCTACGAGCAGTACTTC.

The chain uses TRBV29-1 and TRBJ2-1, with a weak D call TRBD2 (5 bases). Trimming left V 4 bases short and J 5 bases short, with 6 bases between. CDR3 size: 11 residues. Germline V gene sequence: CDR1 SQVTM, CDR2 ANQGSEA. As DNA, the CDR3 is TGCAGCGTTGTGAGGGACAATGAGCAGTTCTTC. It yields the protein CSVVRDNEQFF.

V and J are TRBV5-1 and TRBJ1-1; the D gene is possibly TRBD1 (5 bases). Germline V lookup: CDR1 SGHRS, CDR2 YFSETQ. The ends were cut back, 4 bases at V and 3 bases at J, with 22 bases in the middle. The CDR3 totals 17 residues. CDR3 bases: TGCGCCAGCAGCCTCCATGTTAATGGGCAGGGTCACACTGAAGCTTTCTTT. Amino acid sequence: CASSLHVNGQGHTEAFF.